The rows below give T cell receptor beta chains drawn from one sample of a study of regulatory T cells in long-lasting Graves disease. One entry per CDR3 protein results from TCRdb running MiXCR on the multiplex PCR reads. Of around 450,000 distinct CDR3 sequences detected, around a fifth appear once; the ten largest clones hold roughly 7.1%. The sequencing here drew on peripheral blood mononuclear cells (PBMCs), taken when the disease was refractory, from a patient treated with antithyroid drugs. These receptor sequences come from a female donor with Graves disease. Each CDR3 is given with its conserved first and last residue. A D gene is named only where the DNA matches it firmly. Part of the rows lack a size; the others show once, few, many or a class for expanded clones.

>TRBJ2-1|TRBV7-9|few|TRBD1
CASSLVRILGQGNEQFF
TGTGCCAGCAGCTTAGTACGTATCCTAGGACAGGGCAATGAGCAGTTCTTC
>TRBJ2-7|TRBV12-3/TRBV12-4|-|TRBD2
CASRPSSGSYEQYF
TGTGCCAGCAGGCCATCTAGCGGGAGTTACGAGCAGTACTTC
>TRBJ1-1|TRBV20-1|-|-
CSASDTQNTEAFF
TGCAGTGCCTCGGACACCCAGAACACTGAAGCTTTCTTT
>TRBJ2-5|TRBV28|many|TRBD1
CASSSQTGGLVETQYF
TGTGCCAGCAGTTCCCAGACAGGGGGCTTGGTAGAGACCCAGTACTTC
>TRBJ1-4|TRBV7-9|few|-
CASDGETNEKLFF
TGTGCCAGCGACGGGGAAACTAATGAAAAACTGTTTTTT
>TRBJ1-1|TRBV20-1|-|-
CSAARELGAFF
TGCAGTGCTGCGAGGGAGCTGGGAGCTTTCTTT
>TRBJ2-5|TRBV6-1|few|-
CASSRRRGGETQYF
TGTGCCAGCAGCCGCAGGCGGGGAGGAGAGACCCAGTACTTC
>TRBJ1-3|TRBV7-9|-|-
CASSLVGVNTIYF
TGTGCCAGCAGCTTAGTCGGGGTAAACACCATATATTTT
>TRBJ2-3|TRBV7-3|many|TRBD1
CASSLGRGQGPSSTDTQYF
TGTGCCAGCAGCTTAGGGAGGGGACAGGGACCTTCTAGCACAGATACGCAGTATTTT
>TRBJ2-7|TRBV6-2/TRBV6-3|many|-
CASSYPSEGIYEQYF
TGTGCCAGCAGTTACCCTTCTGAGGGAATTTACGAGCAGTACTTC
>TRBJ1-1|TRBV7-9|-|-
CASSPRDNMNTEAFF
TGTGCCAGCAGCCCCAGGGACAACATGAACACTGAAGCTTTCTTT
>TRBJ1-4|TRBV12-3/TRBV12-4|many|-
CASADGTTNEKLFF
TGTGCCAGCGCCGACGGGACAACTAATGAAAAACTGTTTTTT
>TRBJ1-5|TRBV20-1|-|TRBD1
CSAEPGQVNQPQHF
TGCAGTGCCGAACCGGGACAGGTCAATCAGCCCCAGCATTTT
>TRBJ1-2|TRBV20-1|-|TRBD1
CSARPGQGIYGYTF
TGCAGTGCCAGGCCGGGACAGGGAATCTATGGCTACACCTTC
>TRBJ1-1|TRBV24-1|few|-
CATSDPGTSEAFF
TGTGCCACCAGTGACCCCGGGACAAGTGAAGCTTTCTTT
>TRBJ1-1|TRBV19|-|-
CASSINGRTNTEAFF
TGTGCCAGTAGTATAAATGGCAGGACGAACACTGAAGCTTTCTTT
>TRBJ2-5|TRBV28|-|TRBD1
CASLGQVMLETQYF
TGTGCCAGCCTCGGACAGGTGATGTTAGAGACCCAGTACTTC
>TRBJ2-4|TRBV2|many|TRBD1
CASSGQGSLAKNIQYF
TGTGCCAGCAGTGGACAGGGTAGCTTAGCCAAAAACATTCAGTACTTC
>TRBJ1-6|TRBV2|many|-
CASTFGELGYNSPLHF
TGTGCCAGCACCTTCGGCGAGCTCGGCTATAATTCACCCCTCCACTTT
>TRBJ2-7|TRBV7-9|-|TRBD2
CASSPNPLAGGYEQYF
TGTGCCAGCAGCCCCAACCCTTTAGCGGGAGGCTACGAGCAGTACTTC
>TRBJ2-1|TRBV5-1|-|TRBD2
CASSPGGGRAFYNEQFF
TGCGCCAGCAGCCCGGGGGGGGGGAGGGCCTTCTACAATGAGCAGTTCTTC
>TRBJ2-7|TRBV6-1|many|TRBD1
CASGTASYEQYF
TGTGCCAGCGGGACAGCCTCCTACGAGCAGTACTTC
>TRBJ1-1|TRBV10-3|-|-
CAISPVGASEAFF
TGTGCCATCAGCCCCGTGGGGGCCTCTGAAGCTTTCTTT
>TRBJ2-5|TRBV28|many|TRBD2
CASSPGLAGPPTQETQYF
TGTGCCAGCAGTCCAGGACTAGCGGGACCTCCGACCCAAGAGACCCAGTACTTC
>TRBJ1-2|TRBV10-3|many|TRBD1
CAIRENLYPDRDGYTF
TGTGCCATCAGGGAGAATTTGTACCCGGACAGGGACGGCTACACCTTC
>TRBJ2-5|TRBV3-1|-|-
CASSQVGQETQYF
TGTGCCAGCAGCCAGGTGGGTCAAGAGACCCAGTACTTC
>TRBJ2-5|TRBV24-1|many|-
CATSDRGQETQYF
TGTGCCACCAGTGATAGGGGGCAAGAGACCCAGTACTTC
>TRBJ1-4|TRBV7-6|many|TRBD1
CASSLGTGQNEKLFF
TGTGCCAGCAGCTTAGGGACAGGGCAAAATGAAAAACTGTTTTTT
>TRBJ1-5|TRBV6-1|-|TRBD1
CASRGPGQGRKQPQHF
TGTGCCAGCAGGGGGCCGGGACAGGGACGCAAGCAGCCCCAGCATTTT
>TRBJ1-4|TRBV29-1|-|-
CSAEGLSGASLFF
TGCAGCGCTGAAGGCCTCTCCGGTGCATCACTGTTTTTT
>TRBJ2-7|TRBV18|few|-
CASTRAGSTHEQYF
TGTGCCAGCACCCGGGCAGGTTCCACCCACGAGCAGTACTTC
>TRBJ2-7|TRBV24-1|few|TRBD2
CATSDGGSYEQYF
TGTGCCACCAGTGACGGGGGGTCCTACGAGCAGTACTTC
>TRBJ1-1|TRBV7-9|-|-
CASSLGNTAKNTEAFF
TGTGCCAGCAGCTTGGGTAATACGGCTAAGAACACTGAAGCTTTCTTT
>TRBJ2-7|TRBV28|-|TRBD1
CASRYRGEQYF
TGTGCCAGCAGATACAGGGGCGAGCAGTACTTC
>TRBJ1-2|TRBV5-5|few|-
CASSSRYGYTF
TGTGCCAGCAGCTCCCGATATGGCTACACCTTC
>TRBJ2-7|TRBV3-1|many|-
CASSQRNSLYEQYF
TGTGCCAGCAGCCAACGGAACAGCCTTTACGAGCAGTACTTC
>TRBJ1-2|TRBV20-1|-|-
CSARDGGGSGYTF
TGCAGTGCTAGAGATGGTGGGGGGTCAGGCTACACCTTC
>TRBJ1-4|TRBV20-1|-|-
CSAKSGGGAEKLFF
TGCAGTGCTAAGAGTGGAGGGGGGGCCGAAAAACTGTTTTTT
>TRBJ1-1|TRBV9|many|-
CASSVGGEDTEAFF
TGTGCCAGCAGCGTAGGGGGGGAGGACACTGAAGCTTTCTTT
>TRBJ2-7|TRBV29-1|-|-
CSVESGVTYEQYF
TGCAGCGTTGAGAGTGGGGTAACCTACGAGCAGTACTTC
>TRBJ2-3|TRBV28|-|TRBD2
CASTFFSGASTDTQYF
TGTGCCAGCACCTTCTTCAGCGGGGCCAGCACAGATACGCAGTATTTT
>TRBJ1-2|TRBV9|many|-
CASSVSSGRNYGYTF
TGTGCCAGCAGCGTTTCCTCGGGACGGAACTATGGCTACACCTTC
>TRBJ2-5|TRBV28|many|-
CASSLLPRAAEETQYF
TGTGCCAGCAGTTTACTGCCTCGTGCGGCAGAAGAGACCCAGTACTTC
>TRBJ2-7|TRBV14|-|-
CASSHATRTYEQYF
TGTGCCAGCAGCCATGCTACTAGAACCTACGAGCAGTACTTC
>TRBJ2-7|TRBV30|-|TRBD2
CAWSTLGLAGGGTYEQYF
TGTGCCTGGAGCACACTGGGACTAGCGGGAGGAGGTACCTACGAGCAGTACTTC
>TRBJ1-1|TRBV4-2|-|-
CASSQEGAENTEAFF
TGTGCCAGCAGCCAAGAAGGAGCGGAGAACACTGAAGCTTTCTTT
>TRBJ1-4|TRBV12-3/TRBV12-4|-|-
CANSPQAGAEKLFF
TGTGCCAACAGTCCCCAGGCAGGGGCTGAAAAACTGTTTTTT
>TRBJ1-3|TRBV7-9|few|-
CASSTVGGDSRNTIYF
TGTGCCAGCAGCACCGTCGGGGGAGATAGTCGAAACACCATATATTTT
>TRBJ2-7|TRBV20-1|few|TRBD2
CSARGEGTSGYEQYF
TGCAGTGCTAGAGGGGAAGGGACTAGCGGCTACGAGCAGTACTTC
>TRBJ2-7|TRBV7-9|many|-
CASSWGYEQYF
TGTGCCAGCAGTTGGGGCTACGAGCAGTACTTC
>TRBJ2-5|TRBV19|-|-
CASRRTGGGETQYF
TGTGCCAGTAGGAGAACAGGTGGGGGAGAGACCCAGTACTTC
>TRBJ2-7|TRBV6-5|few|-
CASSYSKGGDYEQYF
TGTGCCAGCAGTTACTCGAAGGGGGGTGACTACGAGCAGTACTTC
>TRBJ2-7|TRBV28|many|-
CASSLLGGLTLSSYEQYF
TGTGCCAGCAGTTTATTGGGGGGCCTGACCCTGAGCTCCTACGAGCAGTACTTC